The entry below describes one T cell receptor beta chain. Authors' methods: Scientists estimated how many nucleated cells there were by amplifying reference gene primers. The repertoire was sequenced with immunoSEQ multiplex PCR; TCRdb's copy has only in-frame clones and lacks some. V and J calls and clone size are as listed in that table; D and trimming were resolved from the DNA. The sample yields roughly 130,000 clones, approximately 85% seen once. Germline-derived CDR1 and CDR2 are MDHEN and SYDVKM. This CDR3 is 15 amino acids long. With V trimmed by 3 bases and J by 5 bases, 6 bases remained unmatched. The data belong to a study of blood T cell repertoires in COVID-19.

This receptor was obtained from a woman aged 45 to 65 with acute COVID-19. The specimen was PBMCs or T cells enriched from blood (not recorded which). The chain links TRBV28 to TRBJ2-1; the match to TRBD2 covers 8 bases. The CDR3 sequence is CASSFLAGTNNEQFF. The CDR3 DNA reads as TGTGCCAGCAGTTTTTTAGCGGGAACGAACAATGAGCAGTTCTTC.